Presented here are 23 T cell receptor beta chains from one specimen sequenced in a study of blood T cells in healthy people across ages. A second PCR of 7 to 11 cycles used a sample-barcoded 5' primer and a J-beta primer mix. TCRdb redid the calling of the 5' RACE reads with MiXCR, one entry per CDR3 protein. The sample includes about 580,000 distinct CDR3 sequences, less than 60% of them seen just once. The sequenced material came from blood. These receptors all stem from a man older than 75 in good health.

The CDR3 DNA sequence: TGCAGCGTGGCACTAGCGGGCACAGATACGCAGTATTTT. Encoded protein: CSVALAGTDTQYF. The chain links TRBV20-1 to TRBJ2-3; 8 positions agree with TRBD2. The CDR3 has 13 amino acids. The V gene's germline CDR1 is DFQATT and CDR2 SNEGSKA (reference sequence).

This chain uses TRBV20-1 with TRBJ2-1, with TRBD2 matching over 9 bases. Germline CDR1 DFQATT, CDR2 SNEGSKA (reference sequence). The CDR3 loop spans 16 amino acids. Unmatched junction bases numbered 13, after V lost 5 bases and J lost 5 bases. The CDR3 loop reads CSAPDRQTSGDNEQFF. CDR3 DNA sequence: TGCAGTGCTCCCGATCGGCAGACTAGCGGCGACAATGAGCAGTTCTTC.

The chain is built from TRBV29-1 and TRBJ1-2; 8 bases are shared with TRBD1. V gave up 7 bases and J gave up 7 bases; unmatched junction bases: 20. In germline, CDR1 is SQVTM, CDR2 ANQGSEA. There are 16 residues in the CDR3. The CDR3 here is CSARPSDTGQGAGYTF. CDR3 DNA sequence: TGCAGCGCCCGCCCGAGCGATACAGGACAGGGAGCTGGCTACACCTTC.

The chain employs TRBV20-1 and TRBJ1-5; D possibly corresponds to TRBD1 (5 bases). CDR3 length equals 13 residues. The germline gives CDR1 DFQATT, CDR2 SNEGSKA (reference sequence). Trimming cost V 7 bases and J 3 bases, with 13 bases left between them. CDR3 protein: CSVPGSFNQPQHF. DNA for the CDR3: TGCAGTGTCCCAGGGAGCTTCAATCAGCCCCAGCATTTT.

This clonotype was observed a few times. This sequence joins TRBV7-2 and TRBJ2-3; TRBD2 matches at 11 bases. J gave up 4 bases and V 5 bases, and 14 bases lay outside the gene matches. The germline CDR1 and CDR2 sequences are SGHTA and FQGNSA. CDR3 length: 18 residues. Here the CDR3 reads CASSLVTVAGGLADTQYF. CDR3 in DNA: TGTGCCAGCAGCCTCGTTACCGTAGCGGGGGGGCTGGCAGATACGCAGTATTTT.

In this sample, this clonotype turned up once. A much larger clonotype is one base distant, so this may be a read error. The chain uses TRBV20-1 and TRBJ2-7; 7 nucleotides match TRBD1. The CDR3 is 15 residues long. Germline-derived CDR1 and CDR2 are DFQATT and SNEGSKA (reference sequence). CDR3 coding DNA: TGCAGTACTAGAGATCTGAGGACAGGAGCCTACGAGCAGTACTTC. This translates into CSTRDLRTGAYEQYF.

V gene TRBV6-2 or TRBV6-3 combines with J gene TRBJ2-5; 9 bases fit TRBD1. V lost 5 bases to trimming and J lost 5 bases; unmatched junction nucleotides: 6. Germline-derived CDR1 and CDR2 are MNHEY and SVGEGT. There are 14 residues in the CDR3. In DNA, the CDR3 is TGTGCCAGCAGTAACAGGGGGCGATCGGAGACCCAGTACTTC. Translating it yields CASSNRGRSETQYF.

The rearrangement joins TRBV9 to TRBJ2-6; 8 nucleotides align to TRBD2. The CDR3 totals 18 residues. Germline CDR1 SGDLS, CDR2 YYNGEE. V was pared by 3 bases and J by 4 bases, with 12 bases of the junction left unmatched. The CDR3 loop reads CASSAFIGGAQGANVLTF. The CDR3 nucleotides read TGTGCCAGCAGCGCCTTCATCGGGGGGGCGCAAGGGGCCAACGTCCTGACTTTC. Full variable domain (remainder filled in from reference TRBV9 and TRBJ2-6): DSGVTQTPKHLITATGQRVTLRCSPRSGDLSVYWYQQSLDQGLQFLIQYYNGEERAKGNILERFSAQQFPDLHSELNLSSLELGDSALYFCASSAFIGGAQGANVLTFGAGSRLTVL.

This chain uses TRBV20-1 with TRBJ2-5; a weak D match, TRBD2 (7 bases). Germline V gene sequence: CDR1 DFQATT, CDR2 SNEGSKA (reference sequence). CDR3 length equals 15 residues. The V gene lost 3 bases and the J gene lost 0 bases, with 14 bases spanning the gap. For the CDR3, the DNA is TGCAGTGCTAGGTGGGCGGGGGCTGACCAAGAGACCCAGTACTTC. Protein sequence: CSARWAGADQETQYF.

The rearrangement joins TRBV9 to TRBJ1-6, with D unclear. Germline CDR1 is SGDLS and CDR2 is YYNGEE. V lost 0 bases and J lost 6, with 7 bases in between. The CDR3 loop spans 14 amino acids. The CDR3 spells CASSVEAANSPLHF. Written as DNA, the CDR3 is TGTGCCAGCAGCGTAGAGGCAGCTAATTCACCCCTCCACTTT.

This clonotype was observed once. The V call is TRBV12-3 or TRBV12-4, the J call TRBJ2-3; TRBD2 agrees at 8 bases. The J segment lost 5 bases and the V segment lost 6 bases, leaving 10 bases of the junction unmatched. The CDR3 length is 15 residues. The CDR3 coding sequence is TGTGCCAGCAGATCCTTAGGGCTAGCGGGAGATACGCAGTATTTT. Protein sequence: CASRSLGLAGDTQYF.

The chain has TRBV29-1 and TRBJ2-4; possibly TRBD1 or TRBD2 for D (5 bases each). CDR3 length: 12 amino acids. Germline lookup yields CDR1 SQVTM and CDR2 ANQGSEA. With 7 bases removed from V and 9 bases from J, the gap between germline ends came to 16 bases. The CDR3 DNA reads TGCAGCGCAACTATAGGGGAGTTCATTCAGTACTTC. This gives the protein CSATIGEFIQYF.

The table lists this clonotype with a few counts. V usage is TRBV7-2 and J usage is TRBJ2-3, with a weak D call TRBD2 (6 bases). The V gene's germline CDR1 is SGHTA and CDR2 FQGNSA. V gave up 0 bases and J gave up 3 bases, with 10 bases separating them. CDR3 length: 15 residues. The CDR3 DNA reads as TGTGCCAGCAGCTTAGCTTGGGAGGTAACAGATACGCAGTATTTT. This encodes CASSLAWEVTDTQYF.

The gene calls are TRBV6-5 and TRBJ2-5; D unclear. Per the germline V gene, CDR1 is MNHEY and CDR2 is SVGAGI. This CDR3 has 13 amino acids. Trimming stripped 5 bases from V and 1 base from J, with 8 bases between. The CDR3 DNA is TGTGCCAGCAGTACAGACATCCAAGAGACCCAGTACTTC. Amino acids: CASSTDIQETQYF.

This clonotype was detected a few times. The genes are TRBV5-1 and TRBJ1-2; no clear D gene. The germline V gene has CDR1 SGHRS and CDR2 YFSETQ. The germline V and J ends were trimmed by 7 bases and 6 bases, with 7 bases remaining between them. CDR3 length: 10 amino acids. For the CDR3, the DNA is TGCGCCAGCCCCCCGAATGGCTACACCTTC. Encoded protein: CASPPNGYTF. Using reference TRBV5-1 and TRBJ1-2 for the parts outside the CDR3, the full variable domain is KAGVTQTPRYLIKTRGQQVTLSCSPISGHRSVSWYQQTPGQGLQFLFEYFSETQRNKGNFPGRFSGRQFSNSRSEMNVSTLELGDSALYLCASPPNGYTFGSGTRLTVV.

The CDR3 loop reads CASSQETSGTLYNEQFF. The CDR3 DNA is TGCGCCAGCAGCCAAGAAACTAGCGGGACGCTTTACAATGAGCAGTTCTTC. The chain is built from TRBV4-1 and TRBJ2-1; 10 bases agree with TRBD2. With 0 bases clipped from V and 4 bases from J, the junction kept 6 bases outside the gene matches. Germline values: CDR1 MGHRA, CDR2 YSYEKL. This CDR3 has 17 amino acids.

This chain connects TRBV7-8 to TRBJ2-6, with D uncertain. The CDR3 has 16 amino acids. Germline CDR1 is SGHVS and CDR2 is FQNEAQ. V shed 8 bases and J shed 1 base, with 15 bases lying between them. CDR3 amino acids: CASASMSVSGANVLTF. CDR3 coding DNA: TGTGCCAGCGCCTCAATGTCCGTATCTGGGGCCAACGTCCTGACTTTC.

The chain joins TRBV7-2 to TRBJ2-4; D is undetermined. Trimming removed 1 base from V and 4 bases from J, with 14 bases in between. The germline gives CDR1 SGHTA, CDR2 FQGNSA. CDR3 length: 16 amino acids. The CDR3 DNA is TGTGCCAGCAGCTTAGAGGCAGCCCGTTTAAAAAACATTCAGTACTTC. Protein: CASSLEAARLKNIQYF.

The genes are TRBV28 and TRBJ2-3, with D tentatively TRBD1 (8 bases). The CDR3 has 15 residues. V was shortened by 8 bases and J by 5 bases, with 20 bases between the two germline ends. Germline V gene sequence: CDR1 MDHEN, CDR2 SYDVKM. CDR3 in amino acids: CASAGAGGNGDTQYF. In DNA, the CDR3 is TGTGCCAGCGCGGGGGCAGGGGGCAATGGAGATACGCAGTATTTT.

This clonotype appeared once. V gene TRBV20-1 combines with J gene TRBJ2-5; 9 bases map to TRBD2. The assigned J gene may be wrong: the sequence end matches TRBJ2-7 better. Germline CDR1 is DFQATT and CDR2 is SNEGSKA (reference sequence). The CDR3 length is 13 residues. This CDR3 is CSARRLAAYEQYF. The CDR3, as DNA: TGCAGTGCCAGACGACTAGCGGCGTACGAGCAGTACTTC.

As concerns this clonotype: At one end the junction does not follow the germline gene, possibly because of a read error. V gene TRBV7-9 combines with J gene TRBJ2-1; D assignment may be TRBD1 or TRBD2 (5 bases each). The CDR3 runs 14 residues. Germline CDR1 reads SEHNR; CDR2 reads FQNEAQ (reference sequence). As DNA, the CDR3 is TGTGCCAGCATCCCTCGGAACTGGGGGAATGAGCGGTTCTTC. Protein sequence: CASIPRNWGNERFF.

This clonotype has a count of ten or more. V and J are TRBV21-1 and TRBJ2-5; TRBD1 was called by the table and not checked on the DNA. TRBV21-1 is assigned pseudogene status. This CDR3 contains 13 residues. CDR3 protein: CASSEDSQETQYF. The CDR3 DNA reads TGTGCCAGCAGCGAGGACAGCCAAGAGACCCAGTACTTC.

This clonotype occurred a few times. The V gene is TRBV3-1, the J gene TRBJ2-7, with D perhaps matching TRBD2 (6 bases). Trimming pared 4 bases from V and 3 bases from J, leaving 13 bases between. The CDR3 covers 14 residues. Germline CDR1 and CDR2: LGHDT and YNNKEL (reference sequence). The CDR3: CASSPGVGYYEQYF. The CDR3 region has the DNA TGTGCCAGCAGCCCGGGGGTAGGATACTACGAGCAGTACTTC.